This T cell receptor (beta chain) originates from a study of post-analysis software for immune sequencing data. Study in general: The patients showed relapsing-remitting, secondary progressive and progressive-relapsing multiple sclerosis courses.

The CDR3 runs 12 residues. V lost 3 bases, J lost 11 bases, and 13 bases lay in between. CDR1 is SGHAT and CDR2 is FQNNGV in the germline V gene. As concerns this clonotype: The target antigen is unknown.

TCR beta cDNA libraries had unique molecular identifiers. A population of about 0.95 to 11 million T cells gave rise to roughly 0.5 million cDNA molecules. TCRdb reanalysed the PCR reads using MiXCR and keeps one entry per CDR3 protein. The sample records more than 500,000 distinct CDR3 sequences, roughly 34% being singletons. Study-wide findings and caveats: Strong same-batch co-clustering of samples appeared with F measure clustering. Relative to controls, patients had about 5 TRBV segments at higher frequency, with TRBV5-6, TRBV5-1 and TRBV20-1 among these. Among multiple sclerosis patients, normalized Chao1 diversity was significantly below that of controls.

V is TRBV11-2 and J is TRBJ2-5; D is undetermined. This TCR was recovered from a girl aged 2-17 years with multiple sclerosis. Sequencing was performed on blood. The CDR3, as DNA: TGTGCCAGCAGCTTGGGCCCTCAACCGCAGTACTTC. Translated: CASSLGPQPQYF.